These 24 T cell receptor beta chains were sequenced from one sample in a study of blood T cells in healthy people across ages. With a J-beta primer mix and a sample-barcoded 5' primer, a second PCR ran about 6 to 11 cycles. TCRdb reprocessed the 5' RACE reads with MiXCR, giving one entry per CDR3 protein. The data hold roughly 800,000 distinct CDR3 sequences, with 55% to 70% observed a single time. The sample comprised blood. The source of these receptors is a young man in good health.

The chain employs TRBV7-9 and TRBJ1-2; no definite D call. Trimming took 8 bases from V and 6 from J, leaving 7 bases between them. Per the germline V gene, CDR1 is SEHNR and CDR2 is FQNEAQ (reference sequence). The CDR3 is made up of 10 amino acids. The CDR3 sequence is CASGINGYTF. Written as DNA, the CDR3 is TGTGCCAGCGGGATAAATGGCTACACCTTC.

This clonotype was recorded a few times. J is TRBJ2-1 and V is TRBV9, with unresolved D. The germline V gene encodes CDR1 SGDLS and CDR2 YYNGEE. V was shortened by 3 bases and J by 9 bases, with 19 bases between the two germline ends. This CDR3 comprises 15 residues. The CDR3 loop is CASSARPQPLGEQFF. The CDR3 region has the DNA TGTGCCAGCAGCGCGCGACCGCAGCCCCTGGGTGAGCAGTTCTTC. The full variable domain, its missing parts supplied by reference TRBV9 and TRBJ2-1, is DSGVTQTPKHLITATGQRVTLRCSPRSGDLSVYWYQQSLDQGLQFLIQYYNGEERAKGNILERFSAQQFPDLHSELNLSSLELGDSALYFCASSARPQPLGEQFFGPGTRLTVL.

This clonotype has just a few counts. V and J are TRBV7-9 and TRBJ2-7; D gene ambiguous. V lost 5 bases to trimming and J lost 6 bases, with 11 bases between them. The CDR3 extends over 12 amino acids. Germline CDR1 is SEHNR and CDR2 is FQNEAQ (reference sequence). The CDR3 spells CASSVPPFEQYF. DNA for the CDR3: TGTGCCAGCAGCGTCCCACCTTTCGAGCAGTACTTC.

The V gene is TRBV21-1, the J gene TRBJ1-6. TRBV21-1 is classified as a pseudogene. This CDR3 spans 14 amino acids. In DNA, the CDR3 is TGTGCCAGCAGCAAATACGGCACGCGATCACCCCTCCACTTT. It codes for CASSKYGTRSPLHF.

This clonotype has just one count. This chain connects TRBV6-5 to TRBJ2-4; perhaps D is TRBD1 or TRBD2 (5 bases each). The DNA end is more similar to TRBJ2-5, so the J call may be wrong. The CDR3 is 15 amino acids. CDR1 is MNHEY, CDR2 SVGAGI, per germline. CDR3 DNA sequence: TGTGCCAGCAGTTACCTCGGGACCACACAAGAGACCCAGTACTTC. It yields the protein CASSYLGTTQETQYF.

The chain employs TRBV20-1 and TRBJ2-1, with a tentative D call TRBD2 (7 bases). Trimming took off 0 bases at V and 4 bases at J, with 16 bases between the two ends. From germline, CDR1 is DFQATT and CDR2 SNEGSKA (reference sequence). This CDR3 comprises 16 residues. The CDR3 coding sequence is TGCAGTGCTAGAGATAGTCGCGGGGGCGCTTACAATGAGCAGTTCTTC. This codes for CSARDSRGGAYNEQFF.

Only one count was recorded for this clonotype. CDR3 residues: CASRATGSNEKLFF. The CDR3 DNA reads as TGTGCCAGCAGAGCGACAGGGTCGAATGAAAAACTGTTTTTT. The chain has TRBV7-6 and TRBJ1-4, with 7 bases matching TRBD1. J gave up 5 bases and V 6 bases, and 6 bases lay outside the gene matches. CDR1 and CDR2 (germline): SGHVS, FNYEAQ. The CDR3 is 14 amino acids.

CDR3 sequence reads: CASRLGVEGTGELFF. DNA of the CDR3: TGCGCCAGCAGGCTTGGTGTTGAGGGTACCGGGGAGCTGTTTTTT. The chain couples TRBV5-1 to TRBJ2-2; maybe TRBD2 (5 bases). Germline lookup yields CDR1 SGHRS and CDR2 YFSETQ. The V and J ends lost 5 bases and 5 bases respectively, with 16 bases between them. CDR3 length equals 15 residues.

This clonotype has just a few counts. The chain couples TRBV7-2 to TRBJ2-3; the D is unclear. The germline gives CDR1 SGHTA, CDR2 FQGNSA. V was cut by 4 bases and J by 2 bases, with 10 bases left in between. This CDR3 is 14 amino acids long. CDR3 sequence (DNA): TGTGCCAGCAGCTCCTACATTCTCACAGATACGCAGTATTTT. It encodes CASSSYILTDTQYF.

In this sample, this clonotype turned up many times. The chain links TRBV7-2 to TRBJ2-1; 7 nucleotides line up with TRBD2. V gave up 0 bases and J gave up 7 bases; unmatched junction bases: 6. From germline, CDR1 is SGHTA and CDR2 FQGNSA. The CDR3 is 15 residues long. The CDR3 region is CASSLAGGKGNEQFF. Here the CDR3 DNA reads TGTGCCAGCAGCTTAGCGGGAGGGAAAGGAAATGAGCAGTTCTTC.

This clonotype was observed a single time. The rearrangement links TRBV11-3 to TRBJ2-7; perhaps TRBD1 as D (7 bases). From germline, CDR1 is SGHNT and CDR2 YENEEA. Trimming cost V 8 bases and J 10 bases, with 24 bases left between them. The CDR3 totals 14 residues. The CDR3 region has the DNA TGTGCCAGCGGAAGACAGGGAGGTTTGGGTACCCAGTACTTC. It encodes CASGRQGGLGTQYF.

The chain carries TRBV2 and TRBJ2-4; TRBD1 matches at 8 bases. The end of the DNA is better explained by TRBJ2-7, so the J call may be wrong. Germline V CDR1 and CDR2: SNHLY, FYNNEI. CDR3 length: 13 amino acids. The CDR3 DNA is TGTGCCAGCAGAGAACAGGGGGCCTACGAGCAGTACTTC. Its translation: CASREQGAYEQYF.

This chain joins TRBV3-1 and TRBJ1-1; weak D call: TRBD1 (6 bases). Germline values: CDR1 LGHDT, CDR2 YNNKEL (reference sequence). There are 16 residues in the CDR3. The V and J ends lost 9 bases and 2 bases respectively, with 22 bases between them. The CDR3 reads CASKPGGRTANTEAFF. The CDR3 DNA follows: TGTGCCAGTAAACCTGGGGGGCGAACGGCTAACACTGAAGCTTTCTTT.

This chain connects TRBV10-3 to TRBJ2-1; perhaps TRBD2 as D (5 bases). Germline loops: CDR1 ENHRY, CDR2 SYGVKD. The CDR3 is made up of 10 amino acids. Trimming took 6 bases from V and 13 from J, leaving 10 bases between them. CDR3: CAISRGFQFF. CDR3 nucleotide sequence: TGTGCCATCAGCCGGGGATTTCAGTTCTTC.

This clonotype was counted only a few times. CDR3 DNA: TGCGCCAGCAGCAGAATCGGGACAGTTGTAAACTATGGCTACACCTTC. Protein: CASSRIGTVVNYGYTF. This sequence joins TRBV4-1 and TRBJ1-2; 7 nucleotides line up with TRBD1. The V gene end was trimmed by 5 bases and the J gene end by 2 bases; junction bases not matched to a gene: 11. Germline-derived CDR1 and CDR2 are MGHRA and YSYEKL. The CDR3 runs to 16 residues.

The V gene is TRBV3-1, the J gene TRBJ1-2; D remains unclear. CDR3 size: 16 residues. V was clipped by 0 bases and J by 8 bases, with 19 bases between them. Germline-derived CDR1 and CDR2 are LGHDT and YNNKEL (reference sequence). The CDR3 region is CASSQDASGRFAGYTF. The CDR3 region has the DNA TGTGCCAGCAGCCAAGACGCGAGCGGTCGATTTGCGGGCTACACCTTC. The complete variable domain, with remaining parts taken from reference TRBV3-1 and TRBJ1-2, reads DTAVSQTPKYLVTQMGNDKSIKCEQNLGHDTMYWYKQDSKKFLKIMFSYNNKELIINETVPNRFSPKSPDKAHLNLHINSLELGDSAVYFCASSQDASGRFAGYTFGSGTRLTVV.

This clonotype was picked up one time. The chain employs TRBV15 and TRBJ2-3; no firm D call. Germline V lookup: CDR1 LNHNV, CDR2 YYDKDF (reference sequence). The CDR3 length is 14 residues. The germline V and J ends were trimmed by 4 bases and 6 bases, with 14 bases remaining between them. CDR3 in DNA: TGTGCCACCAGCACTGAAGGAAGTTGGGATACGCAGTATTTT. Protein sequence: CATSTEGSWDTQYF.

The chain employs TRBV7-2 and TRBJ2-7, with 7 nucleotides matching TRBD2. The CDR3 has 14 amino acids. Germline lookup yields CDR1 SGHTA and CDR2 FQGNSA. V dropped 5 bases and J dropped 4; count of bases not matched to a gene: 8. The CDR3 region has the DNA TGTGCCAGCAGCCCCCACGGGACTATTTACGAGCAGTACTTC. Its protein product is CASSPHGTIYEQYF.

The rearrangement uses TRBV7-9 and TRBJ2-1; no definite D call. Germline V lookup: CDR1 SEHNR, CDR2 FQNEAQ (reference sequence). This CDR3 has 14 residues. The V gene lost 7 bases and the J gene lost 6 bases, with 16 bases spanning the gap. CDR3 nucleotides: TGTGCCAGCACTATAGGGCCACCTCTCAATGAGCAGTTCTTC. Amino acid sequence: CASTIGPPLNEQFF.

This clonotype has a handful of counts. CDR3 sequence: CASSKPPGASEQYF. In DNA, the CDR3 is TGTGCCAGCAGCAAACCCCCTGGGGCCAGCGAGCAGTACTTC. This chain uses TRBV7-9 with TRBJ2-7; D perhaps matches TRBD1 (5 bases). This CDR3 spans 14 amino acids. Germline loops: CDR1 SEHNR, CDR2 FQNEAQ (reference sequence). Trimming removed 5 bases at V and 6 bases at J, with 17 bases between.

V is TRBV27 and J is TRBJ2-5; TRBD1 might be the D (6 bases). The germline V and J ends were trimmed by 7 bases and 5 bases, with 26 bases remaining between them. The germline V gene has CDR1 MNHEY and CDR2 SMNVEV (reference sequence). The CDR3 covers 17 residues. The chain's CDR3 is CASNLTTGGGLRETQYF. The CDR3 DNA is TGTGCCAGCAACTTAACGACAGGCGGAGGTCTACGGGAGACCCAGTACTTC.

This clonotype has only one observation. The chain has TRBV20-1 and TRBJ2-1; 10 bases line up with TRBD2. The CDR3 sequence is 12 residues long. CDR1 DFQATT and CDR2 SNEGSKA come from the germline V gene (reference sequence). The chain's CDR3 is CSLSGGINEQFF. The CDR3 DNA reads TGCAGCCTTAGCGGGGGGATCAATGAGCAGTTCTTC.

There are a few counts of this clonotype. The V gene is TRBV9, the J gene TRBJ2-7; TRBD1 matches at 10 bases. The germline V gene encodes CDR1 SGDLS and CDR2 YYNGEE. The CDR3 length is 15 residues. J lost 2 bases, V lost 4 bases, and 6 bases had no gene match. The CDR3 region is CASSPAGTGAYEQYF. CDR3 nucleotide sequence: TGTGCCAGCAGCCCGGCCGGGACAGGGGCCTACGAGCAGTACTTC.

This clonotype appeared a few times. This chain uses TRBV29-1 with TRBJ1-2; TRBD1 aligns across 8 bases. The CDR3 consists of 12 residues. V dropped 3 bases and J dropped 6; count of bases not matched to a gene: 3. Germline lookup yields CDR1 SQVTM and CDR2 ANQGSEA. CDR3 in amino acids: CSVEGTGHGYTF. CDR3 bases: TGCAGCGTTGAGGGGACAGGTCATGGCTACACCTTC.